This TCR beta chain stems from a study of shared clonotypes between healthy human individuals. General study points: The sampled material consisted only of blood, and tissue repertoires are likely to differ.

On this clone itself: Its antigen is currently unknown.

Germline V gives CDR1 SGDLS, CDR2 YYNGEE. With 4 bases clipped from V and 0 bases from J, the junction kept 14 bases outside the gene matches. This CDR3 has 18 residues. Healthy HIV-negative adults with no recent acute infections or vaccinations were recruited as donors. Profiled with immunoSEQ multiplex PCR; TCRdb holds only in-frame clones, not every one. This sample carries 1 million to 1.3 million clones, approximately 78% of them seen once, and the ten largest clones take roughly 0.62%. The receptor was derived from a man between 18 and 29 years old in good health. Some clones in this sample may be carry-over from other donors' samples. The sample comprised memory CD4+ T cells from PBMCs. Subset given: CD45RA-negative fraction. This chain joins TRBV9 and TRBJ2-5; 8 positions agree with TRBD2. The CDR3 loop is CASSRGRGSSGYQETQYF. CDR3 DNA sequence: TGTGCCAGCAGCAGAGGGCGGGGGTCTAGCGGGTACCAAGAGACCCAGTACTTC.